The 8 T cell receptor beta chains in this list originate from one sample, sequenced in a study of blood T cells in healthy people across ages. Alongside a J-beta primer mix, a sample-barcoded 5' primer served in a second PCR lasting about 7 to 11 cycles. TCRdb re-analysed the 5' RACE reads in MiXCR, keeping a single row per CDR3 protein. The sample lists around 700,000 distinct CDR3 sequences, roughly 25% occurring once. These data also formed part of another study, on T cells of mothers and their children.

Specimen: blood. Receptor source: a boy younger than 18 in good health.

This clonotype showed up just a few times. The chain joins TRBV5-6 to TRBJ2-5, with D unresolved. This CDR3 is 18 amino acids long. The germline V gene encodes CDR1 SGHDT and CDR2 YYEEEE. V was shortened by 3 bases and J by 2 bases, with 23 bases between the two germline ends. CDR3 sequence (DNA): TGTGCCAGCAGCTGGCGAGGTCTAGATGCTCCCCTACAAGAGACCCAGTACTTC. Translated, it gives CASSWRGLDAPLQETQYF.

The chain combines TRBV27 with TRBJ2-2, with D perhaps assigned TRBD1 or TRBD2 (5 bases each). Trimming removed 7 bases at V and 7 bases at J, with 13 bases between. Germline assignment: CDR1 MNHEY and CDR2 SMNVEV (reference sequence). The CDR3 has 13 amino acids. The CDR3 DNA reads TGTGCCAGCACTGGGGACCCACGCGGGGAGCTGTTTTTT. Translated, it gives CASTGDPRGELFF.

A few counts support this clonotype. The V gene is TRBV7-9, the J gene TRBJ1-4; tentative D call: TRBD1 (5 bases). The V gene lost 7 bases and the J gene lost 4 bases, with 22 bases spanning the gap. The length of the CDR3 is 17 residues. Germline CDR1 and CDR2: SEHNR and FQNEAQ (reference sequence). The CDR3 nucleotides read TGTGCCAGCACCAAAGTCGTTCAGGGACGCAGTAATGAAAAACTGTTTTTT. Translated: CASTKVVQGRSNEKLFF.

This clonotype was seen only a few times. The chain links TRBV27 to TRBJ1-2; no reliable D call. Germline V lookup: CDR1 MNHEY, CDR2 SMNVEV (reference sequence). There are 13 residues in the CDR3. V lost 3 bases to trimming and J lost 6 bases, with 11 bases between them. The CDR3 sequence: CASSFYGRDGYTF. The CDR3 nucleotides are TGTGCCAGCAGTTTTTACGGACGGGATGGCTACACCTTC.

This chain uses TRBV12-5 with TRBJ2-3; TRBD2 might be the D (5 bases). Looked up from germline, CDR1 is LGHNT and CDR2 is FRNRAP. V lost 10 bases and J 0 bases, leaving 26 bases between the germline ends. There are 18 residues in the CDR3. CDR3 region: CANLLTEARGNSTDTQYF. The CDR3 coding sequence is TGTGCTAACCTTCTTACTGAGGCCAGAGGGAATAGCACAGATACGCAGTATTTT.

The chain employs TRBV20-1 and TRBJ2-3, with 7 bases fitting TRBD2. CDR3 length: 14 amino acids. Germline V gene data show CDR1 as DFQATT and CDR2 as SNEGSKA (reference sequence). J gave up 9 bases and V 5 bases, and 14 bases lay outside the gene matches. The CDR3 sequence: CSAPRGEERQTQYF. Here the CDR3 DNA reads TGCAGTGCTCCTCGGGGGGAGGAGCGGCAGACGCAGTATTTT.

This clonotype came up a few times. V usage is TRBV28 and J usage is TRBJ2-3; D is ambiguous. V was shortened by 3 bases and J by 3 bases, with 4 bases between the two germline ends. CDR1 is MDHEN, CDR2 SYDVKM, per germline. This CDR3 is built from 12 residues. The CDR3 DNA sequence: TGTGCCAGCAGTTTTCAGACAGATACGCAGTATTTT. Protein: CASSFQTDTQYF.

The chain has TRBV6-4 and TRBJ2-1; no clear D gene. Germline loops: CDR1 MRHNA, CDR2 SNTAGT. Trimming removed 6 bases at V and 12 bases at J, with 12 bases between. CDR3 size: 11 residues. CDR3 DNA: TGTGCCAGCAGCCGCGACATGCTGCAGTTCTTC. Translated: CASSRDMLQFF.